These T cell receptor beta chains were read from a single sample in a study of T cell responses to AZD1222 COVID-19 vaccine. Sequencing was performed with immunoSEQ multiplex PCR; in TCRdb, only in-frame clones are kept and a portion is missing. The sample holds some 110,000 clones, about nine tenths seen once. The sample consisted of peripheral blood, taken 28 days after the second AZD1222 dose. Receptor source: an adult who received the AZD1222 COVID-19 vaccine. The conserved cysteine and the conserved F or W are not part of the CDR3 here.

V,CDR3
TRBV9,ASSATQGSGANVLT
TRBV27,ASSGAATPYEQY
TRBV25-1,ASSVQSTGELF
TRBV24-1,ATSDLPRPPRGYNEQF
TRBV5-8,ASSLQGVVAGELF
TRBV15,ATSRDANSPLH
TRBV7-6,ASSLGGQGAHQPQH
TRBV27,ASSSEQGAGQPQH
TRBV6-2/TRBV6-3,ASSYGRGNQPQH
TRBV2,ASTDLEGQF
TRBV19,ASSLRGKETQY
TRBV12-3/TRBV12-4,ASSLLGYEQY
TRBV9,ASSVVEGRHEQF
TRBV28,ASRTPSYEQY
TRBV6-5,ASSYSGNEMEPQH
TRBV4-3,ASSREPGTSFDEQF
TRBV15,ATSRARERWAF
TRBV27,ASSSGENYEQY
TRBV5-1,ASSFHTDTQY
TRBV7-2,ASSLWVIGRRQDSPLH
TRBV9,ASSVAPGGLATEAF
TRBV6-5,ASSSQGSLYEQY
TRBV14,ASSALSSYNEQF
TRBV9,ASSPPEGAVTEAF
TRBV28,ASSFPLATAF
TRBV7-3,ASSLVGNSGNTIY
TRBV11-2,ASSLDRASGGLTSYEQY
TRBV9,ASSPAWRVGEQF
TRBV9,ANSLKLPVGDYEQY
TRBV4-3,ASSQDWGNGNTIY
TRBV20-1,SATLGEKLF
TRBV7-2,ASSQDPLQGAFGKLF
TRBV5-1,ASSSRTEPKNIQY
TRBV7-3,ASSPGGPPETQY
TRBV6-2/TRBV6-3,ASSYPDWADTQY
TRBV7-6,ASSLAPQGVEAF
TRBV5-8,ASSFRQGNGEQY
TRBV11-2,ASSLDLNEQF
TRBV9,ASSVAEITDTQY
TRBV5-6,ASSLWGGQGPYEQY
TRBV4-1,ASSQSGSLYGYT
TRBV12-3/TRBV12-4,ASRGQLEESLH
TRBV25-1,ASSETGGITEAF
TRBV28,ASREVRAVGYT
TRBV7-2,ASSLGRRALNEQY
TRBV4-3,ASSLAYSYNEQF
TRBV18,ASSHRTGENTEAF
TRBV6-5,ASSYSGRYLY
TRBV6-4,ASSVGQGNSEQF
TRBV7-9,ASSSGTYEQY
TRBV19,ASSPGLLGNTIY
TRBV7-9,ASSSPSGTGGEAF
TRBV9,ASSVSGDDNSPLH